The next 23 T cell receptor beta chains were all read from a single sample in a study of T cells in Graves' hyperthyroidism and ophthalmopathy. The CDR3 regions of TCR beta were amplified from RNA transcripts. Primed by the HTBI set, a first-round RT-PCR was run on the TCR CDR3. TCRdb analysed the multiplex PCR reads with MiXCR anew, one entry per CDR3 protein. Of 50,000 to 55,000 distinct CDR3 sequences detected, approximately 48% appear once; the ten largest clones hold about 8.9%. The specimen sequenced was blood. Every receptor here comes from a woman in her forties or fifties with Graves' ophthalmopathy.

CDR3 loop: CASSRGGAMAGEQYF. In DNA, the CDR3 is TGTGCCAGCAGCCGGGGGGGGGCGATGGCCGGGGAGCAGTACTTC. The chain links TRBV9 to TRBJ2-7, with 8 bases aligning to TRBD2. The CDR3 loop spans 15 amino acids. With 4 bases clipped from V and 7 bases from J, the junction kept 13 bases outside the gene matches. Per the germline V gene, CDR1 is SGDLS and CDR2 is YYNGEE.

CDR3 nucleotide sequence: TGTGCCAAGGGACAGGAGACCCAGTACTTC. Protein product: CAKGQETQYF. V is TRBV2 and J is TRBJ2-5; 7 bases match TRBD1. The length of the CDR3 is 10 residues. The germline CDR1 and CDR2 sequences are SNHLY and FYNNEI. Trimming took 10 bases from V and 5 from J; bases not matched to a gene: 1. The variable domain in full, with the rest retrieved from reference TRBV2 and TRBJ2-5, is EPEVTQTPSHQVTQMGQEVILRCVPISNHLYFYWYRQILGQKVEFLVSFYNNEISEKSEIFDDQFSVERPDGSNFTLKIRSTKLEDSAMYFCAKGQETQYFGPGTRLLVL.

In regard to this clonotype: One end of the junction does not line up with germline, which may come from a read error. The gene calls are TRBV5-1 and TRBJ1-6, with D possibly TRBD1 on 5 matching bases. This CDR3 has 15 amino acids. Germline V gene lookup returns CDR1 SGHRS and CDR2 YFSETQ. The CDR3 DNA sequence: TGTGCCAGCAGGCGACCGGGGGGGAATAATTCACCCCTCCACTTT. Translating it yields CASRRPGGNNSPLHF.

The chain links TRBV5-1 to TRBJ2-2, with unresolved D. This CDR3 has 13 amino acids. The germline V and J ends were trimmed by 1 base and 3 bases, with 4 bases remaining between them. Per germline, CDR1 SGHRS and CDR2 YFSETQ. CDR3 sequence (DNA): TGCGCCAGCAGCTTGTGGGACACCGGGGAGCTGTTTTTT. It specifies CASSLWDTGELFF.

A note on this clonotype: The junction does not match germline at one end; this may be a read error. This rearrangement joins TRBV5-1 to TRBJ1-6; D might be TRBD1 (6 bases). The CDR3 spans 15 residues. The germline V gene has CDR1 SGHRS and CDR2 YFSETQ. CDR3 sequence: CASSLGALGNSPLHF. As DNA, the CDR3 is TGTGCCAGCAGCTTGGGGGCGTTAGGTAATTCACCCCTCCACTTT.

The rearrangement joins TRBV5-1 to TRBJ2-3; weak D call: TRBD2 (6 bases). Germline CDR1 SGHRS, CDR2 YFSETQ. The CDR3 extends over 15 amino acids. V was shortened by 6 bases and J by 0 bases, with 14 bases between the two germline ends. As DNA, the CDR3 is TGCGCCAGCAAACCAACCGGGACTAGCACAGATACGCAGTATTTT. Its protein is CASKPTGTSTDTQYF.

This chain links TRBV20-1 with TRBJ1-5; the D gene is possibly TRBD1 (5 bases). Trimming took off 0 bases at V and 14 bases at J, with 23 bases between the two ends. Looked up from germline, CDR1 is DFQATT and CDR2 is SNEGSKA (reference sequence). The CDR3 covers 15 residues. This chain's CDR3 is CSARDLGQGLVYEHF. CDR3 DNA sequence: TGCAGTGCTAGAGATCTGGGGCAGGGACTGGTCTACGAGCATTTT.

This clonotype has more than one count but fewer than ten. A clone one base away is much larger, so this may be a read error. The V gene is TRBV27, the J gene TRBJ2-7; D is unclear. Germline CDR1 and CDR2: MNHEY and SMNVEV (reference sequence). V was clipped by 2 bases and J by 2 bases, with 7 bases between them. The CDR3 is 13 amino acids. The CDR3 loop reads CASSLPTAYEQYF. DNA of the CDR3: TGTGCCAGCAGTTTACCCACGGCCTACGAGCAGTACTTC.

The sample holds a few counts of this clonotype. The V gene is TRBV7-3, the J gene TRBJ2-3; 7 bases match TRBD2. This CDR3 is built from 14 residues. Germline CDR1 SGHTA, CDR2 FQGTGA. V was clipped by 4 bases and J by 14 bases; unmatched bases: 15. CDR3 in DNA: TGTGCCAGCAGCTCCCCGGGCTCTAGCGGTATCCCGTATTTT. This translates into CASSSPGSSGIPYF.

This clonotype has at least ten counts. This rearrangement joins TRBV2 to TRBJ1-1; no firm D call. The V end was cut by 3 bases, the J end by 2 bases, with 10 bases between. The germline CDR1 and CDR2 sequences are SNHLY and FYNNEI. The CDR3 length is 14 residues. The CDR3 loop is CASSDWAANTEAFF. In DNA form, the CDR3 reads TGTGCCAGCAGTGATTGGGCAGCAAACACTGAAGCTTTCTTT.

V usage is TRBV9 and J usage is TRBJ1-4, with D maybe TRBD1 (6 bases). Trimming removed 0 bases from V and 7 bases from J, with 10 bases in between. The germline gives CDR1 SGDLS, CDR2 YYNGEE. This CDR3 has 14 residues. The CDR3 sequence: CASSVARGGEKLFF. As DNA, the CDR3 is TGTGCCAGCAGCGTAGCTAGAGGGGGTGAAAAACTGTTTTTT.

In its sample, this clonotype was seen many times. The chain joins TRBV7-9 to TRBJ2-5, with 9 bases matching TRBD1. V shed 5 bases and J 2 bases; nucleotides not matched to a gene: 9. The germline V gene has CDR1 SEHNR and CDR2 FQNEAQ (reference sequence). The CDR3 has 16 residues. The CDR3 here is CASSPNPGQGQETQYF. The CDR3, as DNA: TGTGCCAGCAGCCCGAACCCGGGACAGGGTCAAGAGACCCAGTACTTC.

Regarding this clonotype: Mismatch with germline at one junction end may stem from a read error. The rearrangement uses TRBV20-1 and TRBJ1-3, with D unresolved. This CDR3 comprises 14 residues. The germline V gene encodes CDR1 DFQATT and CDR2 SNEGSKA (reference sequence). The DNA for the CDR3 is TGCGGTGCGCAACTAGGCAGCTCTGGAAACACCATATATTTC. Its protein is CGAQLGSSGNTIYF.

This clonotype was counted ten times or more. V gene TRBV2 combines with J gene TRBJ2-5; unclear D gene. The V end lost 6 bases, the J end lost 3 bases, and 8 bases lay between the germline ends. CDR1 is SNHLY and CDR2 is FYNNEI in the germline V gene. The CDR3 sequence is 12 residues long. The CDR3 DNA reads TGTGCCAGCAGGGATGCGGAAGAGACCCAGTACTTC. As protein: CASRDAEETQYF.

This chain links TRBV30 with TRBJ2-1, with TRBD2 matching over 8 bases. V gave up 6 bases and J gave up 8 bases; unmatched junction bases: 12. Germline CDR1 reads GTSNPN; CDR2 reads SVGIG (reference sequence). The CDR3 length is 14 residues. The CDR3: CACMGLAGRDEQFF. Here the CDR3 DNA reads TGTGCCTGTATGGGATTAGCGGGAAGGGATGAGCAGTTCTTC.

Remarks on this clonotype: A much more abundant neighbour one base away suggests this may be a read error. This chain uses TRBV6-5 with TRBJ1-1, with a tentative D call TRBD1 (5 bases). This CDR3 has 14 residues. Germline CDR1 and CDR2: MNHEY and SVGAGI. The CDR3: CASSFQGGNTEASF. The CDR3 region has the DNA TGTGCCAGCAGTTTCCAGGGCGGGAACACTGAAGCTTCCTTT.

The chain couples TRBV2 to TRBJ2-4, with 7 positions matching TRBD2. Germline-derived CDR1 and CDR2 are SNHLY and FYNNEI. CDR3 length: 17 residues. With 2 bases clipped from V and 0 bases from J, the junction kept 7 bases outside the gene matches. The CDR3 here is CASSEWLADVAKNIQYF. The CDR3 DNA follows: TGTGCCAGCAGTGAATGGCTAGCGGACGTAGCCAAAAACATTCAGTACTTC.

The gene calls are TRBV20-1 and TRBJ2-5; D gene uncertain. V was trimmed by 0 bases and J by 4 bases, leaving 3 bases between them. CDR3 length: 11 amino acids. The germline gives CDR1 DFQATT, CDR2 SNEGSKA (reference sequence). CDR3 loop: CSARDRETQYF. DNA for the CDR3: TGCAGTGCTAGAGATCGAGAGACCCAGTACTTC.

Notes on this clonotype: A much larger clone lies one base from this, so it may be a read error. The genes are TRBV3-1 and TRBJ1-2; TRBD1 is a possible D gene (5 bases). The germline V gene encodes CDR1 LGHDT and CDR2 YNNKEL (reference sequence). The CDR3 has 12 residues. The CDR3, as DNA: TGTGCCAGCACGTCAGGGAACTATAGCTACACCTTC. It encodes CASTSGNYSYTF.

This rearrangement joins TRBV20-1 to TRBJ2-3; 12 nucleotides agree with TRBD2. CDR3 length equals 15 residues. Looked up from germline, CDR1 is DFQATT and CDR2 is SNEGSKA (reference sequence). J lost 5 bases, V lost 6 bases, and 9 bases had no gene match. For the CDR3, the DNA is TGCAGTGCGACCGAGACTAGCGGGAGCGTAGATACGCAGTATTTT. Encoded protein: CSATETSGSVDTQYF.

CDR3 bases: TGTGCCAGCAGCCTACGCTTAAGGGGCAGGGGACTAGCGGGGGGCGAGCAGTACTTC. Its protein product is CASSLRLRGRGLAGGEQYF. The chain recombines TRBV7-3 with TRBJ2-7, with 15 nucleotides matching TRBD2. The CDR3 totals 19 residues. Germline V gene data show CDR1 as SGHTA and CDR2 as FQGTGA. V gave up 5 bases and J gave up 6 bases; unmatched junction bases: 17.

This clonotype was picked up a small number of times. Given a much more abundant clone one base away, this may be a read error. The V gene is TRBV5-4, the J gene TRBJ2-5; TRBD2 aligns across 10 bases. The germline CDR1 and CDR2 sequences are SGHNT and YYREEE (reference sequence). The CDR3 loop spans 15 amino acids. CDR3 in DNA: TGTGCCAGCAGCTTACCCGGGACTAGCGCGGAGATCCAGTACTTC. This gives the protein CASSLPGTSAEIQYF.

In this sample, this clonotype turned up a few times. This chain's CDR3 is CASSQGSRQSKNIQYF. CDR3 in DNA: TGCGCCAGCAGCCAAGGGTCGCGACAGTCCAAAAACATTCAGTACTTC. The V and J genes are TRBV4-3 and TRBJ2-4; D is perhaps TRBD1 (5 bases). With 1 base removed from V and 2 bases from J, the gap between germline ends came to 12 bases. Germline V gives CDR1 LGHNA, CDR2 YSLEER. The CDR3 length is 16 residues.